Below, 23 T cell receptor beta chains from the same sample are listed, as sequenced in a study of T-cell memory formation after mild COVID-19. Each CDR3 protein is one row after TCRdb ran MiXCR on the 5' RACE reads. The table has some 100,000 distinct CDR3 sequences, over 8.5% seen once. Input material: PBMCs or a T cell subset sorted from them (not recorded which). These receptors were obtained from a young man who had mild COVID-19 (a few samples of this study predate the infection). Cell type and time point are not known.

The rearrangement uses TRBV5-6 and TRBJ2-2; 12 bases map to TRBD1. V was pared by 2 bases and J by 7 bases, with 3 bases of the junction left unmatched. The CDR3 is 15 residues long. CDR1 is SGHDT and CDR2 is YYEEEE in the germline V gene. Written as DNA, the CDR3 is TGTGCCAGCAGCTTCGGGACAGGGGGCCTCGGGGAGCTGTTTTTT. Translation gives CASSFGTGGLGELFF.

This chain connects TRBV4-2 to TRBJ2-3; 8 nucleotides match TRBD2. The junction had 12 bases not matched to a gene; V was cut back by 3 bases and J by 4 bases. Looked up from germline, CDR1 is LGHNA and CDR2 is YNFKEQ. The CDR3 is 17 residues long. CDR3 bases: TGTGCCAGCAGCCACGGGACTAGTACTTTCGCTCCAGATACGCAGTATTTT. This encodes CASSHGTSTFAPDTQYF.

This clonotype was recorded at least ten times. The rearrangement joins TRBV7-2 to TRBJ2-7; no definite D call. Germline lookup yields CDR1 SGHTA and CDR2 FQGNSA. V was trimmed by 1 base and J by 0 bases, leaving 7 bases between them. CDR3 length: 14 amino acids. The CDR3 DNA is TGTGCCAGCAGCTTAGTAAGGAGCTCCTACGAGCAGTACTTC. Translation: CASSLVRSSYEQYF.

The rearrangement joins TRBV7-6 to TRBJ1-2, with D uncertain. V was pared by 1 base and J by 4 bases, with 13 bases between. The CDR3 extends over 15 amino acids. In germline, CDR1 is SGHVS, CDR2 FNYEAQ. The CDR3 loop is CASSLERGIGYGYTF. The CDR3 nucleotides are TGTGCCAGCAGCTTAGAACGGGGTATAGGCTATGGCTACACCTTC.

The DNA for the CDR3 is TGTGCCAGCACCCTTCGGACTGCCACATGGGTTTTCTCTGGAAACACCATATATTTT. Amino acids: CASTLRTATWVFSGNTIYF. This chain uses TRBV7-9 with TRBJ1-3; D call uncertain. Germline V gene data show CDR1 as SEHNR and CDR2 as FQNEAQ (reference sequence). This CDR3 contains 19 residues. Trimming stripped 7 bases from V and 0 bases from J, with 25 bases between.

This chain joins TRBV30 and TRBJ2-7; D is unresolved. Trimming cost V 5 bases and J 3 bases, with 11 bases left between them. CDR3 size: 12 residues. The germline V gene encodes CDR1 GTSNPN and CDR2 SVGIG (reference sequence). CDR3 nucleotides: TGTGCCTGGCGGCCTGGAAACTACGAGCAGTACTTC. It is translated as CAWRPGNYEQYF.

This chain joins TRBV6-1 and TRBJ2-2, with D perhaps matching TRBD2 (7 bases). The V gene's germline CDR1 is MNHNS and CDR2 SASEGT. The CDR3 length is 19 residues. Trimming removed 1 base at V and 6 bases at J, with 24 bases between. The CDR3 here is CASSEDLGGGAIFAGELFF. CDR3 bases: TGTGCCAGCAGTGAAGACCTCGGTGGGGGGGCGATTTTCGCCGGGGAGCTGTTTTTT.

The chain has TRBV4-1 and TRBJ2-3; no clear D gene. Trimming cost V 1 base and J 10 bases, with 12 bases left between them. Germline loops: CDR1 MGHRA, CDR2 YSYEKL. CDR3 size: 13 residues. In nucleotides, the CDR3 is TGCGCCAGCAGCCAAGGGCTGACGGTTCCGCAGTATTTT. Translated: CASSQGLTVPQYF.

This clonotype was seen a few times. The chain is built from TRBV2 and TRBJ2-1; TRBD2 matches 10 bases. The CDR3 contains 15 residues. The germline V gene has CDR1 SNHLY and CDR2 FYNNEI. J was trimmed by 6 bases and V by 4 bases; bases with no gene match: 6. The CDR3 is CASSGLAGSPNEQFF. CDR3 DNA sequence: TGTGCCAGCAGTGGACTAGCGGGTTCCCCCAATGAGCAGTTCTTC.

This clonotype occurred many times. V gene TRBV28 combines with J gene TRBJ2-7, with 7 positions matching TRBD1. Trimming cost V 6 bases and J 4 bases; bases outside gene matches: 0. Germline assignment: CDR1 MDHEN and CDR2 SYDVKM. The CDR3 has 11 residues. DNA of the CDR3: TGTGCCAGCAGCAGGGGGTACGAGCAGTACGTC. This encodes CASSRGYEQYV.

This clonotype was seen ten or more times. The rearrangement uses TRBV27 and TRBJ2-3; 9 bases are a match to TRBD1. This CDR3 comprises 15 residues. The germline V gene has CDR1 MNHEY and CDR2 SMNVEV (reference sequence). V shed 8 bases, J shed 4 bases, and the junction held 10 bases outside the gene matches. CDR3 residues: CASLPTGGRADTQYF. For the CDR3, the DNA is TGTGCCAGCCTCCCTACAGGGGGCCGGGCAGATACGCAGTATTTT.

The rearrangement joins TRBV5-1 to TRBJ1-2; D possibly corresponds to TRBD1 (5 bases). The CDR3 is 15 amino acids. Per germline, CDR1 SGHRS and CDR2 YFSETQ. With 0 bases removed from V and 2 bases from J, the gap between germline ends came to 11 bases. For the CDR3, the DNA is TGCGCCAGCAGCTTGGAAGGGACCATGAACTATGGCTACACCTTC. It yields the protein CASSLEGTMNYGYTF.

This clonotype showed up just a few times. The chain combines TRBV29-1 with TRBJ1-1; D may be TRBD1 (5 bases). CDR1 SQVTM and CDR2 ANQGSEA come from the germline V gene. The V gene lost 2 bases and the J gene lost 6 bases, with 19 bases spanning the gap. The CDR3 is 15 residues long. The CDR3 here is CSVEIGNSRRAEAFF. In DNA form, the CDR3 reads TGCAGCGTTGAAATAGGGAACTCCCGCAGGGCTGAAGCTTTCTTT.

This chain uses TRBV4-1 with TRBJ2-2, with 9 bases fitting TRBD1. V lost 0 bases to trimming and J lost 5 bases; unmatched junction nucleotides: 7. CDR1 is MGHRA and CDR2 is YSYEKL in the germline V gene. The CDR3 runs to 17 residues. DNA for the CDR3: TGCGCCAGCAGCCAAGATTTCACAGGGGGCTGGACCGGGGAGCTGTTTTTT. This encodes CASSQDFTGGWTGELFF.

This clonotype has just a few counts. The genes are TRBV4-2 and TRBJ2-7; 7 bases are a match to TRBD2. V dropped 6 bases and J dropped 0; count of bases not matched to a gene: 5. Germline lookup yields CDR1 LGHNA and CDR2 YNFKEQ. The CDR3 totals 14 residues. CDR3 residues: CASSYRTSSYEQYF. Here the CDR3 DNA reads TGTGCCAGCAGTTACAGGACTAGCTCCTACGAGCAGTACTTC.

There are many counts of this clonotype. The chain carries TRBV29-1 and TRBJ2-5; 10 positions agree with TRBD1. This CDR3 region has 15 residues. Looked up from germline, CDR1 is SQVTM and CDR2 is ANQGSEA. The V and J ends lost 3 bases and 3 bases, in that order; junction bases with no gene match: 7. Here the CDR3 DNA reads TGCAGCGTTGAGCCTGAAGGGACAGGGGAAGAGACCCAGTACTTC. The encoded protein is CSVEPEGTGEETQYF. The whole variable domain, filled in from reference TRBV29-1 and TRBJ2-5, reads SAVISQKPSRDICQRGTSLTIQCQVDSQVTMMFWYRQQPGQSLTLIATANQGSEATYESGFVIDKFPISRPNLTFSTLTVSNMSPEDSSIYLCSVEPEGTGEETQYFGPGTRLLVL.

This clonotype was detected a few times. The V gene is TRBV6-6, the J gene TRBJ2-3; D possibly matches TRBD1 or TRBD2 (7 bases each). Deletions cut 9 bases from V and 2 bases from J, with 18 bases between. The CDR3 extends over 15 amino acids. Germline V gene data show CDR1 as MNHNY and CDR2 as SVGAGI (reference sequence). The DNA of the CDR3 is TGTGCCAGTTTAGGGGGCGGGGGATTCACAGATACGCAGTATTTT. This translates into CASLGGGGFTDTQYF.

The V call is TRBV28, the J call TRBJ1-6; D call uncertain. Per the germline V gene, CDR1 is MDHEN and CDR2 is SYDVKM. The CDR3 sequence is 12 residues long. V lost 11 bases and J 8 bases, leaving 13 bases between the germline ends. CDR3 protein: CAARTRHSPLHF. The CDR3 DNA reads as TGTGCCGCTCGGACTCGGCATTCACCCCTCCACTTT.

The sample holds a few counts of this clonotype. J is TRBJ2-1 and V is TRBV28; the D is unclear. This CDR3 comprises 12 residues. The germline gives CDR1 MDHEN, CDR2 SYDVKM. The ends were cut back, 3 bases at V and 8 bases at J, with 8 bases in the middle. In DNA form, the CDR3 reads TGTGCCAGCAGTTTGGAGCTATATGAGCAGTTCTTC. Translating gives CASSLELYEQFF.

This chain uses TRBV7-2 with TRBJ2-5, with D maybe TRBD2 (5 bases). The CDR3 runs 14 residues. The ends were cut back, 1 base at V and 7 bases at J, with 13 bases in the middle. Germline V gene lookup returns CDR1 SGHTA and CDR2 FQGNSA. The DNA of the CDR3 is TGTGCCAGCAGCTTAGACCGGGGTGGGCGGACCCAGTACTTC. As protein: CASSLDRGGRTQYF.

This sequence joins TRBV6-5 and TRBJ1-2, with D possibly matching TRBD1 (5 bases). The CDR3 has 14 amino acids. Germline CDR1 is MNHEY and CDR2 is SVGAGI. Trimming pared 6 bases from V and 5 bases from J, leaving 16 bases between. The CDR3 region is CASSPGTRYYGYTF. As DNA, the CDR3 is TGTGCCAGCAGCCCCGGGACCCGCTATTATGGCTACACCTTC.

Here the CDR3 reads CASSQVRGQPQHF. CDR3 bases: TGCGCCAGCAGCCAAGTGAGGGGGCAGCCCCAGCATTTT. The chain carries TRBV4-1 and TRBJ1-5, with TRBD1 as a possible D gene (6 bases). Between the trimmed V and J ends, which lost 1 base and 7 bases, there was a span of 8 bases. Germline CDR1 reads MGHRA; CDR2 reads YSYEKL. This CDR3 has 13 amino acids.

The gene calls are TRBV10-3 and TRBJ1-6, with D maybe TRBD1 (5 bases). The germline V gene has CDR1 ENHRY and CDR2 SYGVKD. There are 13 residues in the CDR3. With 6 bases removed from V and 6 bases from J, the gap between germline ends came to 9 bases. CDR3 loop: CAIRGPLNSPLHF. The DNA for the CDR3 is TGTGCCATCAGGGGGCCCCTTAATTCACCCCTCCACTTT.